Listed below are T cell receptor beta chains from one sample, sequenced in a study of control samples from healthy donors and cancer patients. TCRdb's table, derived via immunoSEQ multiplex PCR, lists solely in-frame clones and lacks some. The table includes some 120,000 clones, 87% detected once. The sequenced sample consisted of blood. The receptors stem from a man aged 60-69 years in good health. Each CDR3 is given with its conserved first and last residue. The D gene is left open where the match is weak. Some rows mark clone size as missing; the rest say once, few, many or name a class of expanded clone.

TRBJ2-3	.	TRBD1	TRBV6-1	CASSGGTGGSTDTQYF	TGTGCCAGCAGTGGGGGGACAGGGGGCTCGACAGATACGCAGTATTTT
TRBJ1-5	.	.	TRBV5-1	CASSSTGPDQPQHF	TGCGCCAGCAGCTCCACAGGGCCGGATCAGCCCCAGCATTTT
TRBJ2-3	.	.	TRBV3-1/TRBV3-2	CASSLGLSTDTQYF	TGTGCCAGCAGCCTAGGACTCAGCACAGATACGCAGTATTTT
TRBJ1-1	.	TRBD1	TRBV7-9	CASSLTGALNTEAFF	TGTGCCAGCAGCTTGACAGGGGCCCTGAACACTGAAGCTTTCTTT
TRBJ2-7	.	.	TRBV6-1	CASSGARGTYEQYF	TGTGCCAGCAGTGGAGCGAGGGGTACCTACGAGCAGTACTTC
TRBJ2-4	.	TRBD1	TRBV27	CASSSYGTGGNIQYF	TGTGCCAGCAGTTCGTATGGGACAGGGGGAAACATTCAGTACTTC
TRBJ2-5	.	.	TRBV7-6	CASSLAEVEETQYF	TGTGCCAGCAGCCTGGCGGAAGTTGAAGAGACCCAGTACTTC
TRBJ2-1	.	.	TRBV5-1	CASSLGQEYNEQFF	TGCGCCAGCAGCTTGGGACAGGAATACAATGAGCAGTTCTTC
TRBJ1-1	.	.	TRBV19	CASSTQGFEAFF	TGTGCCAGTAGTACTCAGGGGTTTGAAGCTTTCTTT
TRBJ1-1	.	.	TRBV15	CATSREDSREAFF	TGTGCCACCAGCAGAGAAGATTCCAGAGAAGCTTTCTTT
TRBJ1-6	.	TRBD1	TRBV19	CASSTNRGVSPLHF	TGTGCCAGTAGTACGAACAGGGGAGTCTCACCCCTCCACTTT
TRBJ1-3	.	.	TRBV3-1/TRBV3-2	CASSQGASGNTIYF	TGTGCCAGCAGCCAAGGCGCGTCTGGAAACACCATATATTTT
TRBJ1-5	.	.	TRBV6-2/TRBV6-3	CASSYAPPGANNQPQHF	TGTGCCAGCAGTTACGCCCCCCCGGGGGCGAACAATCAGCCCCAGCATTTT
TRBJ1-5	.	TRBD1	TRBV24-1	CATREDRPSFNNQPQHF	TGTGCCACCAGAGAGGACAGGCCCAGCTTCAACAATCAGCCCCAGCATTTT
TRBJ1-5	.	.	TRBV28	CASSLRSLNQPQHF	TGTGCCAGCAGTTTGAGATCGTTAAATCAGCCCCAGCATTTT
TRBJ1-1	.	.	TRBV28	CASSLGGTRRTEAFF	TGTGCCAGCAGTTTGGGGGGAACACGCCGCACTGAAGCTTTCTTT
TRBJ2-4	.	TRBD1	TRBV3-1/TRBV3-2	CASSQGPTGTKNIQYF	TGTGCCAGCAGCCAAGGTCCGACAGGGACCAAAAACATTCAGTACTTC
TRBJ1-3	.	.	TRBV28	CASSLFPSGNTIYF	TGTGCCAGCAGTTTATTCCCCTCTGGAAACACCATATATTTT
TRBJ1-1	.	.	TRBV5-6	CASSGGMFNTEAFF	TGTGCCAGCAGCGGGGGGATGTTCAACACTGAAGCTTTCTTT
TRBJ1-5	.	TRBD1	TRBV4-1	CASSQEGQGGLRGQPQHF	TGCGCCAGCAGCCAAGAAGGACAGGGAGGTTTAAGGGGTCAGCCCCAGCATTTT
TRBJ2-7	.	.	TRBV9	CASSVGWGYEQYF	TGTGCCAGCAGCGTAGGATGGGGCTACGAGCAGTACTTC
TRBJ1-1	.	.	TRBV19	CASSTGRVMNTEAFF	TGTGCCAGTAGTACTGGAAGGGTCATGAACACTGAAGCTTTCTTT
TRBJ2-2	.	.	TRBV3-1/TRBV3-2	CASSRLTAGELFF	TGTGCCAGCAGCCGATTGACGGCCGGGGAGCTGTTTTTT
TRBJ2-3	once	TRBD2	TRBV19	CASSMAGVITDTQYF	TGTGCCAGTAGTATGGCGGGGGTTATCACAGATACGCAGTATTTT
TRBJ2-1	.	.	TRBV6-4	CASSDGGRKRNEQFF	TGTGCCAGCAGTGATGGGGGGAGAAAAAGGAATGAGCAGTTCTTC
TRBJ2-7	.	TRBD2	TRBV7-2	CASSFQGGSEGYEQYF	TGTGCCAGCAGCTTCCAGGGAGGGAGTGAGGGATACGAGCAGTACTTC
TRBJ1-6	.	.	TRBV7-9	CASSPSGQNNSPLHF	TGTGCCAGCAGCCCGTCCGGACAGAATAATTCACCCCTCCACTTT
TRBJ1-2	few	.	TRBV5-1	CASSLVLPNYGYTF	TGCGCCAGCAGCTTGGTTCTCCCTAACTATGGCTACACCTTC
TRBJ1-6	.	.	TRBV5-6	CASSSTRVLNSPLHF	TGTGCCAGCAGCTCAACCCGGGTCCTCAATTCACCCCTCCACTTT
TRBJ1-1	.	.	TRBV7-2	CASSFRVGNTEAFF	TGTGCCAGCAGCTTCAGGGTAGGGAACACTGAAGCTTTCTTT
TRBJ2-3	.	.	TRBV7-2	CASSLGGQGLDTQYF	TGTGCCAGCAGCTTGGGCGGTCAGGGATTAGATACGCAGTATTTT
TRBJ1-1	.	TRBD1	TRBV19	CASRPGQGDTEAFF	TGTGCCAGTAGGCCAGGACAGGGAGACACTGAAGCTTTCTTT
TRBJ2-5	.	.	TRBV9	CASSAGQKETQYF	TGTGCCAGCAGCGCCGGTCAGAAAGAGACCCAGTACTTC
TRBJ1-3	.	.	TRBV4-1	CASSQDRTHSNTIYF	TGCGCCAGCAGCCAAGATAGGACACATTCTAACACCATATATTTT
TRBJ1-4	.	.	TRBV19	CASSMREPTEKLFF	TGTGCCAGTAGTATGCGCGAACCTACTGAAAAACTGTTTTTT
TRBJ1-1	.	.	TRBV14	CASSQQGYTEAFF	TGTGCCAGCAGCCAACAGGGGTACACTGAAGCTTTCTTT
TRBJ1-2	once	TRBD1	TRBV6-5	CASSYSNRQGGSGYTF	TGTGCCAGCAGTTACTCGAACAGACAGGGCGGTTCTGGCTACACCTTC
TRBJ1-4	.	.	TRBV27	CASSLKIPGTLEKLFF	TGTGCCAGCAGTTTAAAAATCCCCGGGACACTTGAAAAACTGTTTTTT
TRBJ1-1	.	.	TRBV19	CASSRGDRNTEAFF	TGTGCCAGTAGTAGGGGCGACAGGAACACTGAAGCTTTCTTT
TRBJ1-6	.	TRBD1	TRBV18	CASSPGQEKNSPLHF	TGTGCCAGCTCACCGGGACAGGAGAAAAATTCACCCCTCCACTTT
TRBJ1-3	.	.	TRBV5-1	CASSLALTAGNTIYF	TGCGCCAGCAGCTTGGCTTTGACAGCTGGAAACACCATATATTTT
TRBJ1-1	few	.	TRBV28	CATSLSEMNTEAFF	TGTGCCACTTCCCTTTCGGAAATGAACACTGAAGCTTTCTTT
TRBJ2-3	.	TRBD2	TRBV19	CASSQRGGPTDTQYF	TGTGCCAGTAGTCAGCGGGGGGGCCCCACAGATACGCAGTATTTT
TRBJ1-2	.	TRBD1	TRBV9	CASSVLNLFSMTGAQGDYGYTF	TGTGCCAGCAGCGTTTTAAATTTGTTTTCTATGACAGGGGCTCAGGGCGACTATGGCTACACCTTC
TRBJ1-5	.	.	TRBV24-1	CATSDGQYSNQPQHF	TGTGCCACCAGCGACGGACAGTATAGCAATCAGCCCCAGCATTTT
TRBJ1-1	.	TRBD1	TRBV6-4	CASSDSGQGRTEAFF	TGTGCCAGCAGTGACTCGGGACAGGGAAGAACTGAAGCTTTCTTT
TRBJ2-5	.	.	TRBV18	CASSRGQGGETQYF	TGTGCCAGCTCACGTGGTCAGGGTGGCGAGACCCAGTACTTC
TRBJ1-2	few	TRBD1	TRBV18	CASSPLTATGGGYGYTF	TGTGCCAGCTCACCACTTACCGCCACAGGGGGCGGGTATGGCTACACCTTC
TRBJ2-7	few	.	TRBV19	CASSIDGTRVYEQYF	TGTGCCAGTAGTATAGATGGGACAAGGGTCTACGAGCAGTACTTC
TRBJ1-2	few	.	TRBV7-2	CASSLAGYGYTF	TGTGCCAGCAGCTTGGCAGGCTATGGCTACACCTTC
TRBJ1-4	.	.	TRBV6-1	CASSESSATNEKLFF	TGTGCCAGCAGTGAAAGCAGTGCAACTAATGAAAAACTGTTTTTT
TRBJ1-3	.	.	TRBV28	CASSLWVGGISGNTIYF	TGTGCCAGCAGTTTATGGGTGGGGGGTATCTCTGGAAACACCATATATTTT
TRBJ2-2	.	.	TRBV6-2/TRBV6-3	CASSYPIPRAGELFF	TGTGCCAGCAGTTACCCTATCCCCAGAGCCGGGGAGCTGTTTTTT
TRBJ2-4	.	TRBD1	TRBV10-2	CASSLTGGYVKNIQYF	TGCGCCAGCAGCCTGACAGGGGGGTATGTCAAAAACATTCAGTACTTC